Following are 21 T cell receptor beta chains from one sample sequenced in a study of blood T cell repertoires in COVID-19 (dated by TCRdb to 2018 to 2021). Library generation was performed with the immunoSEQ multiplex PCR assay. TCRdb carries this immuneACCESS record with in-frame sequences only. Its versions omit some clonotypes, under half of them owing to an unresolved V gene in the studies checked, with the rest unexplained. The sample table holds under 150,000 clones, of which 80% to 85% were seen once. The ten largest make up approximately 20% of the sample. Sequencing was performed on PBMCs or T cells enriched from blood (not recorded which). These receptors were collected from a man younger than 40 who had recovered from COVID-19.

The gene calls are TRBV6-2 or TRBV6-3 and TRBJ2-7; 8 bases fit TRBD2. Trimming at V came to 6 bases and at J to 0 bases, leaving 7 bases not matched to a gene. This CDR3 is built from 15 residues. Germline CDR1 reads MNHEY; CDR2 reads SVGEGT. This CDR3 reads CASSRSGSLSYEQYF. The CDR3 DNA sequence: TGTGCCAGCAGCCGAAGCGGGAGTCTCTCCTACGAGCAGTACTTC.

The chain has TRBV6-4 and TRBJ2-3, with 7 bases aligning to TRBD1. V lost 0 bases, J lost 1 base, and 4 bases stayed unmatched. Germline CDR1 reads MRHNA; CDR2 reads SNTAGT. The CDR3 has 16 amino acids. CDR3 sequence: CASSDSAGGRTDTQYF. CDR3 DNA sequence: TGTGCCAGCAGTGACTCGGCAGGGGGACGCACAGATACGCAGTATTTT.

CDR3 sequence: CASSLATGSNTGELFF. CDR3 nucleotides: TGCGCCAGCAGCTTGGCCACTGGTTCGAACACCGGGGAGCTGTTTTTT. V and J are TRBV5-1 and TRBJ2-2; D unclear. Trimming stripped 0 bases from V and 0 bases from J, with 9 bases between. The CDR3 consists of 16 residues. CDR1 SGHRS and CDR2 YFSETQ come from the germline V gene.

This clone was counted a single time. V usage is TRBV2 and J usage is TRBJ1-2; perhaps TRBD1 as D (5 bases). Germline V lookup: CDR1 SNHLY, CDR2 FYNNEI. This CDR3 region has 13 residues. V dropped 8 bases and J dropped 5 bases, with 15 bases sitting between them. Here the CDR3 reads CASRLFQGYGYTF. In DNA, the CDR3 is TGTGCCAGCCGGCTGTTCCAGGGTTATGGCTACACCTTC.

The rearrangement links TRBV2 to TRBJ1-1; D not certain. The CDR3 contains 13 residues. V was cut by 4 bases and J by 1 base, with 7 bases left in between. Germline V gene sequence: CDR1 SNHLY, CDR2 FYNNEI. CDR3: CASSVSGNTEAFF. The CDR3 nucleotides read TGTGCCAGCAGTGTATCAGGGAACACTGAAGCTTTCTTT.

This chain uses TRBV5-4 with TRBJ1-6; 9 bases agree with TRBD1. Germline values: CDR1 SGHNT, CDR2 YYREEE (reference sequence). The CDR3 consists of 16 residues. Trimming removed 4 bases from V and 7 bases from J; junction bases left unmatched: 9. CDR3 coding DNA: TGTGCCAGCAGCCCCCGAGGACAGGGGCAGAATTCACCCCTCCACTTT. Protein sequence: CASSPRGQGQNSPLHF.

This sequence joins TRBV19 and TRBJ1-1; D is undetermined. The CDR3 has 13 amino acids. Trimming stripped 2 bases from V and 3 bases from J, with 7 bases between. From germline, CDR1 is LNHDA and CDR2 SQIVND (reference sequence). The CDR3 sequence is CASSITSYTEAFF. The CDR3, as DNA: TGTGCCAGTAGTATAACGAGTTACACTGAAGCTTTCTTT.

This clone has only a few counts. The chain uses TRBV29-1 and TRBJ1-2, with D perhaps TRBD1 (5 bases). Germline assignment: CDR1 SQVTM and CDR2 ANQGSEA. The V end was cut by 3 bases, the J end by 3 bases, with 8 bases between. This CDR3 spans 12 amino acids. This CDR3 is CSVDRVDYGYTF. In DNA form, the CDR3 reads TGCAGCGTTGACAGGGTTGACTATGGCTACACCTTC.

The rearrangement uses TRBV11-2 and TRBJ2-1; a possible D gene is TRBD1 (5 bases). Trimming took off 0 bases at V and 1 base at J, with 10 bases between the two ends. The CDR3 runs to 16 residues. The germline gives CDR1 SGHAT, CDR2 FQNNGV. CDR3 DNA: TGTGCCAGCAGCTTAGACTGGGGCAAATCCTACAATGAGCAGTTCTTC. Translated, it gives CASSLDWGKSYNEQFF.

This clone occurred a few times. The V gene is TRBV27, the J gene TRBJ2-7; possible D gene TRBD2, 6 bases. The CDR3 is 16 amino acids. The germline V and J ends were trimmed by 1 base and 3 bases, with 16 bases remaining between them. Germline V lookup: CDR1 MNHEY, CDR2 SMNVEV (reference sequence). CDR3 region: CASSLYGGFFSYEQYF. CDR3 sequence (DNA): TGTGCCAGCAGTTTATACGGGGGTTTTTTTAGCTACGAGCAGTACTTC.

The chain is built from TRBV19 and TRBJ1-2, with D possibly TRBD1 on 6 matching bases. Germline loops: CDR1 LNHDA, CDR2 SQIVND (reference sequence). This CDR3 has 17 residues. Trimming stripped 8 bases from V and 3 bases from J, with 25 bases between. This chain's CDR3 is CASLIGGDNHPHYGYTF. Here the CDR3 DNA reads TGTGCCAGTCTCATAGGGGGGGACAACCACCCCCACTATGGCTACACCTTC. The entire variable domain, with the rest obtained from reference TRBV19 and TRBJ1-2, is as follows: DGGITQSPKYLFRKEGQNVTLSCEQNLNHDAMYWYRQDPGQGLRLIYYSQIVNDFQKGDIAEGYSVSREKKESFPLTVTSAQKNPTAFYLCASLIGGDNHPHYGYTFGSGTRLTVV.

V and J are TRBV2 and TRBJ2-5; 9 nucleotides match TRBD2. Trimming cost V 2 bases and J 1 base; bases outside gene matches: 5. CDR3 length: 16 amino acids. Germline V gene sequence: CDR1 SNHLY, CDR2 FYNNEI. For the CDR3, the DNA is TGTGCCAGCAGTGAATTTGTAGCGGGGGCCCAAGAGACCCAGTACTTC. Amino acid sequence: CASSEFVAGAQETQYF.

The V and J genes are TRBV4-1 and TRBJ2-1; no reliable D call. This CDR3 is 14 amino acids long. Germline lookup yields CDR1 MGHRA and CDR2 YSYEKL. The V end lost 6 bases, the J end lost 0 bases, and 9 bases lay between the germline ends. The CDR3 DNA reads TGCGCCAGCAGTGTCTCTCTCTCCTACAATGAGCAGTTCTTC. Its translation is CASSVSLSYNEQFF.

This clone has a single count. V gene TRBV7-9 combines with J gene TRBJ1-2; maybe TRBD1 (5 bases). Trimming stripped 4 bases from V and 1 base from J, with 13 bases between. CDR1 and CDR2 (germline): SEHNR, FQNEAQ (reference sequence). The CDR3 sequence is 15 residues long. CDR3 sequence reads: CASSSTTVNNYGYTF. The CDR3 DNA reads as TGTGCCAGCAGCTCGACGACAGTAAATAACTATGGCTACACCTTC.

The rearrangement links TRBV9 to TRBJ2-1, with TRBD2 matching 8 bases. The J segment lost 3 bases and the V segment lost 4 bases, leaving 9 bases of the junction unmatched. Germline assignment: CDR1 SGDLS and CDR2 YYNGEE. CDR3 size: 16 residues. The CDR3 spells CASSPQLADLYNEQFF. The CDR3 coding sequence is TGTGCCAGCAGCCCGCAACTAGCGGACCTCTACAATGAGCAGTTCTTC. Full variable domain (rest looked up from reference TRBV9 and TRBJ2-1): DSGVTQTPKHLITATGQRVTLRCSPRSGDLSVYWYQQSLDQGLQFLIQYYNGEERAKGNILERFSAQQFPDLHSELNLSSLELGDSALYFCASSPQLADLYNEQFFGPGTRLTVL.

CDR3 sequence: CASSLQAVGRETQYF. The CDR3 DNA follows: TGTGCCAGCAGCTTACAAGCGGTGGGTCGAGAGACCCAGTACTTC. The chain employs TRBV7-9 and TRBJ2-5, with D possibly TRBD2 on 5 matching bases. CDR1 is SEHNR and CDR2 is FQNEAQ in the germline V gene (reference sequence). Trimming cost V 2 bases and J 4 bases, with 14 bases left between them. The CDR3 spans 15 residues.

The chain combines TRBV19 with TRBJ2-2; D unclear. CDR1 and CDR2 from the germline V gene are LNHDA and SQIVND (reference sequence). V lost 3 bases and J 0 bases, leaving 11 bases between the germline ends. The CDR3 has 16 residues. CDR3 sequence: CASSMERLSNTGELFF. As DNA, the CDR3 is TGTGCCAGTAGTATGGAGAGACTGTCGAACACCGGGGAGCTGTTTTTT.

The DNA for the CDR3 is TGTGCCAGCAGTGAATCAGGTGCGTGGAACACTGAAGCTTTCTTT. Protein: CASSESGAWNTEAFF. The genes are TRBV2 and TRBJ1-1; D gene ambiguous. The CDR3 extends over 15 amino acids. Per the germline V gene, CDR1 is SNHLY and CDR2 is FYNNEI. V lost 2 bases and J 1 base, leaving 11 bases between the germline ends.

The genes are TRBV18 and TRBJ1-4; 7 positions match TRBD1. The CDR3 contains 16 residues. V shed 3 bases and J 4 bases; nucleotides not matched to a gene: 8. The V gene's germline CDR1 is KGHSH and CDR2 LQKENI. The CDR3 DNA reads as TGTGCCAGCTCACCCACCTACCGACAGGGTAATGAAAAACTGTTTTTT. As protein: CASSPTYRQGNEKLFF. The entire variable domain, with the rest obtained from reference TRBV18 and TRBJ1-4, is as follows: NAGVMQNPRHLVRRRGQEARLRCSPMKGHSHVYWYRQLPEEGLKFMVYLQKENIIDESGMPKERFSAEFPKEGPSILRIQQVVRGDSAAYFCASSPTYRQGNEKLFFGSGTQLSVL.

The genes are TRBV19 and TRBJ2-5, with 7 nucleotides matching TRBD2. Germline CDR1 and CDR2: LNHDA and SQIVND (reference sequence). Trimming at V came to 1 base and at J to 5 bases, leaving 4 bases not matched to a gene. The CDR3 loop spans 14 amino acids. CDR3 protein: CASSIGGGWETQYF. The DNA of the CDR3 is TGTGCCAGTAGTATAGGGGGAGGGTGGGAGACCCAGTACTTC. The variable domain in full, completed from reference TRBV19 and TRBJ2-5, reads DGGITQSPKYLFRKEGQNVTLSCEQNLNHDAMYWYRQDPGQGLRLIYYSQIVNDFQKGDIAEGYSVSREKKESFPLTVTSAQKNPTAFYLCASSIGGGWETQYFGPGTRLLVL.

The rearrangement links TRBV12-5 to TRBJ1-6, with D possibly TRBD1 on 5 matching bases. Germline V CDR1 and CDR2: LGHNT, FRNRAP. Deletions cut 0 bases from V and 5 bases from J, with 17 bases between. The CDR3 totals 18 residues. The CDR3 reads CASGLVLGGVGHNSPLHF. For the CDR3, the DNA is TGTGCTAGTGGTTTGGTATTGGGCGGGGTGGGGCATAATTCACCCCTCCACTTT.